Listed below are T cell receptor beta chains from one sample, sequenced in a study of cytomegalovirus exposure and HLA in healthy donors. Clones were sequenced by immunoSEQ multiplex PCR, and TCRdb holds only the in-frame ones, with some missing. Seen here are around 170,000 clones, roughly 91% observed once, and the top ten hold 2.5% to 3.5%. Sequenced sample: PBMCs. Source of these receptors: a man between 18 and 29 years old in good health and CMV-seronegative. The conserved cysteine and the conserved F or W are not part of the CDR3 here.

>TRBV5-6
ASSLGVSLAGEEQETQY
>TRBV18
ASSLQGAGNTIY
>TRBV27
ASSLSGGPGAAQH
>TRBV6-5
ASGGRVTNEQF
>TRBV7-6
ASSGTSGYNEQF
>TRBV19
ASRDILAGGNTGELF
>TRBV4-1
ASSQDRFRTTDTQY
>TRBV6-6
ASSYSAGGYEQY
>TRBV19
ASSAREGLGEQY
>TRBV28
ASSLVPRNTEAF
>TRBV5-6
ASCLAAGATDTQY
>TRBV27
ASSPQGAQPQH
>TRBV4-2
ASSQRLAGGPSYNEQF
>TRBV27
ASSANLPGDYGYT
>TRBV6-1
ASSERDRGKLF
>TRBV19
ASTPFLDTRSEQY
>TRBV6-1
ASSQGGVGNQPQH
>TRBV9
ASSVTSGRGETQY
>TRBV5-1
ASSLTGVGNQPQH
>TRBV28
ASIPGLGNYEQY
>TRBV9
ASSVVVAGEGLNEQF
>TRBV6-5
ASSVADSSNQPQH
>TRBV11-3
ASSWTGGYEQY
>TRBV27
ASRGGLPSHEQF
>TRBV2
ASARLGTGRTDTQY
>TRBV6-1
ASSAGLQETQY
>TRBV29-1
SVGEWGLDTEAF